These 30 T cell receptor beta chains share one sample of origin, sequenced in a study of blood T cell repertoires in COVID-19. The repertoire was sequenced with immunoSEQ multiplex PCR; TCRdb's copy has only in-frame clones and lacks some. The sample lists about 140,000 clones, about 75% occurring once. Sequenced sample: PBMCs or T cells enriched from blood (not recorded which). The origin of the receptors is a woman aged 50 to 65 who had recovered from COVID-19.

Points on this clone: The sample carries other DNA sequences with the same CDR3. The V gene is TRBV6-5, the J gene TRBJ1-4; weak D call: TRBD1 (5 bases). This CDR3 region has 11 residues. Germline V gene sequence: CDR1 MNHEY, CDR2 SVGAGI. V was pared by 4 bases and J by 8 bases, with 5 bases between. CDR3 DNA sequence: TGTGCCAGCAGTTCAGGGGAAAAACTGTTTTTT. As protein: CASSSGEKLFF.

The chain's CDR3 is CSVEDRTEFPYEQYF. CDR3 in DNA: TGCAGCGTTGAAGATCGGACAGAGTTTCCCTACGAGCAGTACTTC. The chain carries TRBV29-1 and TRBJ2-7; possible D gene TRBD1, 6 bases. Germline values: CDR1 SQVTM, CDR2 ANQGSEA. V was cut by 0 bases and J by 2 bases, with 14 bases left in between. CDR3 length equals 15 residues.

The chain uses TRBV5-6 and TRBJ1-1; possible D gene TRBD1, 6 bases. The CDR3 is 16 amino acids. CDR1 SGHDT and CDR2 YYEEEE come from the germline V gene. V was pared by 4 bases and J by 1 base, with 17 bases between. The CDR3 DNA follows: TGTGCCAGCAGCCAGATAAGGGGACACTCGAACACTGAAGCTTTCTTT. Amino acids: CASSQIRGHSNTEAFF.

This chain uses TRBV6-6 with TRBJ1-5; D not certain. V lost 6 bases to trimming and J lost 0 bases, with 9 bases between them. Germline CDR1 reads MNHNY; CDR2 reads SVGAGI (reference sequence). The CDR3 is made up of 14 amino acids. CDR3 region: CASSPDTSNQPQHF. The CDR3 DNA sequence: TGTGCCAGCAGCCCCGACACTAGCAATCAGCCCCAGCATTTT.

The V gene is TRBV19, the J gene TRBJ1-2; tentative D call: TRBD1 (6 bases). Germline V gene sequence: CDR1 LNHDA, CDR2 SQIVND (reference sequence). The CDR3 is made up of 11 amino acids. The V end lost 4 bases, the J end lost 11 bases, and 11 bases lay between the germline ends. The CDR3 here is CASSTGVLYTF. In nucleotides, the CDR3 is TGTGCCAGTAGTACAGGGGTGTTGTACACCTTC.

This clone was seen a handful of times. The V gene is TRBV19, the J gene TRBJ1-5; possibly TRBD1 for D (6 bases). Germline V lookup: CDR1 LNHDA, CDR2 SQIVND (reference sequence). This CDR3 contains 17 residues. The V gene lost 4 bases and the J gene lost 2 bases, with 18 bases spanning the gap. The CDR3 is CASSTPPGTRGNQPQHF. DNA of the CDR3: TGTGCCAGTAGTACTCCCCCCGGGACACGAGGCAATCAGCCCCAGCATTTT.

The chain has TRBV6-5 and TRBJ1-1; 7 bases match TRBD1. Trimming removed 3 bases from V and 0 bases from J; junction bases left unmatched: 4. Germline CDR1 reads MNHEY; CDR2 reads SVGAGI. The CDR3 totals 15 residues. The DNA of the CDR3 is TGTGCCAGCAGTTATGGGGACAGTTTGAACACTGAAGCTTTCTTT. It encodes CASSYGDSLNTEAFF.

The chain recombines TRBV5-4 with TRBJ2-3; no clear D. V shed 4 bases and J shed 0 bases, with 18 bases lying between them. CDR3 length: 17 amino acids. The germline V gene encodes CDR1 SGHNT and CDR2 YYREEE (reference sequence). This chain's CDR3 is CASSPDRQRLSTDTQYF. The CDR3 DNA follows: TGTGCCAGCAGCCCCGACCGGCAGCGACTTAGCACAGATACGCAGTATTTT.

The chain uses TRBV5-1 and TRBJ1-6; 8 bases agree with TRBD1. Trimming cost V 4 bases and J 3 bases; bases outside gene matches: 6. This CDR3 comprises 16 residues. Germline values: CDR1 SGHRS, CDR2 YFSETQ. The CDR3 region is CASSQGQAVYNSPLHF. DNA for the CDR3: TGCGCCAGCAGCCAGGGACAGGCGGTCTATAATTCACCCCTCCACTTT.

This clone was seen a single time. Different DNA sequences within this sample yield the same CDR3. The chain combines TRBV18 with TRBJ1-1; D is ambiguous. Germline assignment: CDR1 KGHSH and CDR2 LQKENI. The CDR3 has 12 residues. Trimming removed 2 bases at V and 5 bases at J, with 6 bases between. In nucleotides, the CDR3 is TGTGCCAGCTCACCAGGGAGGACTGAAGCTTTCTTT. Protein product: CASSPGRTEAFF.

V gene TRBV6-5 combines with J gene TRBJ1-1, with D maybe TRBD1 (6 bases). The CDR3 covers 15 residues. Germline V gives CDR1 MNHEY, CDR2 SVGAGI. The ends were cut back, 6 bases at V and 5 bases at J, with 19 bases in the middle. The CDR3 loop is CASSRPGDVGTEAFF. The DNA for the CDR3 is TGTGCCAGCAGCCGACCAGGGGACGTTGGGACTGAAGCTTTCTTT.

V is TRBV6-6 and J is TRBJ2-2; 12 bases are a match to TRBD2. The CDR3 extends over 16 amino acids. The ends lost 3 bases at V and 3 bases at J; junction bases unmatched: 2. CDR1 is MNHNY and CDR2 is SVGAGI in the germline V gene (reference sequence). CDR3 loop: CASSYRTSGDTGELFF. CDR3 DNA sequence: TGTGCCAGCAGTTATCGGACTAGCGGGGACACCGGGGAGCTGTTTTTT.

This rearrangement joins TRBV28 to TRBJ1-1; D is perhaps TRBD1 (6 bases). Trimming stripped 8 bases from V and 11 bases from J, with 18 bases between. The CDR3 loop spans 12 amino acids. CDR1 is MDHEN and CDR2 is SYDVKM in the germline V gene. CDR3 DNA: TGTGCCAGCGGGTTGGGGGCCGGTGTGGCTTTCTTT. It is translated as CASGLGAGVAFF.

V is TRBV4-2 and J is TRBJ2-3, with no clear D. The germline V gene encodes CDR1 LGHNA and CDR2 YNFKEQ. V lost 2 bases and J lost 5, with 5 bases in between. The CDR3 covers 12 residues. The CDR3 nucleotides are TGTGCCAGCAGCCAATATAGAGATACGCAGTATTTT. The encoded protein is CASSQYRDTQYF.

CDR3 coding DNA: TGTGCCAGCGGTTACGGCGGTTCTGGAAACACCATATATTTT. This sequence encodes CASGYGGSGNTIYF. This chain links TRBV28 with TRBJ1-3; D call uncertain. The CDR3 extends over 14 amino acids. The V end was cut by 8 bases, the J end by 1 base, with 12 bases between. CDR1 is MDHEN, CDR2 SYDVKM, per germline.

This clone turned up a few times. The CDR3 bases are TGTGCCAGCACCCTTCGGGGTAACTATGGCTACACCTTC. Protein product: CASTLRGNYGYTF. This chain connects TRBV12-3 or TRBV12-4 to TRBJ1-2, with D unresolved. Trimming took off 7 bases at V and 1 base at J, with 10 bases between the two ends. This CDR3 has 13 residues.

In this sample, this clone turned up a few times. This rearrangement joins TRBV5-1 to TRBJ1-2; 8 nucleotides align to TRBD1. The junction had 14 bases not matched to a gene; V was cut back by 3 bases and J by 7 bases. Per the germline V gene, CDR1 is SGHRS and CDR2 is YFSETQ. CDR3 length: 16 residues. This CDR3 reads CASSSLLGQGASGYTF. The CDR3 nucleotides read TGCGCCAGCAGCTCCCTGTTAGGTCAGGGGGCTTCTGGCTACACCTTC.

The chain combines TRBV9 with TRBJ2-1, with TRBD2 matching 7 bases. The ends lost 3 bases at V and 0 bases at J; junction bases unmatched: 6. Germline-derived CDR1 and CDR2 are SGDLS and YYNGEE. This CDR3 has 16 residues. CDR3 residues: CASSGVGGSSYNEQFF. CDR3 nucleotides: TGTGCCAGCAGCGGGGTGGGCGGGAGCTCCTACAATGAGCAGTTCTTC.

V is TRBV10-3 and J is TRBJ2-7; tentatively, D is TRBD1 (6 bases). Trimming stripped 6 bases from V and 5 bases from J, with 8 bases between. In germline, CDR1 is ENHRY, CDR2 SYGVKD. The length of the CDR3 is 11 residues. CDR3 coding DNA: TGTGCCATCAGCCCAGGGGACGAGCAGTACTTC. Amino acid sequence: CAISPGDEQYF.

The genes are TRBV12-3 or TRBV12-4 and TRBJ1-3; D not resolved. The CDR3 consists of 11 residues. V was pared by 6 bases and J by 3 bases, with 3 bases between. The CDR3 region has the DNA TGTGCCAGCAGCTTTGGAAACACCATATATTTT. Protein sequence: CASSFGNTIYF.

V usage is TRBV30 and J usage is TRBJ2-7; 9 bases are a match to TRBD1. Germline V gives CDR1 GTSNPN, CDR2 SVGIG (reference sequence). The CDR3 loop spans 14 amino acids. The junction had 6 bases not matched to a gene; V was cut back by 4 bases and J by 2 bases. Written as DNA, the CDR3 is TGTGCCTGGACCCCGGGACAGGGACCCTACGAGCAGTACTTC. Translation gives CAWTPGQGPYEQYF.

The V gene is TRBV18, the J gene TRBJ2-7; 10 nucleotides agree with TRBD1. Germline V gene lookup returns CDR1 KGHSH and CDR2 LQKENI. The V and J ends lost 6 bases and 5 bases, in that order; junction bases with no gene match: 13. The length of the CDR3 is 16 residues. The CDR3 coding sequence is TGTGCCAGCTCGCCTACTCCCGGGACAGGGGCTAACGAGCAGTACTTC. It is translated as CASSPTPGTGANEQYF.

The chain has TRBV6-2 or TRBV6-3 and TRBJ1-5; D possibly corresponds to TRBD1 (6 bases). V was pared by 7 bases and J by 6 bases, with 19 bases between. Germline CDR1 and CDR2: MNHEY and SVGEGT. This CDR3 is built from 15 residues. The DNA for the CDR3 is TGTGCCAGCATCCCGAGCAGGGGTTCGGGTCAGCCCCAGCATTTT. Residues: CASIPSRGSGQPQHF.

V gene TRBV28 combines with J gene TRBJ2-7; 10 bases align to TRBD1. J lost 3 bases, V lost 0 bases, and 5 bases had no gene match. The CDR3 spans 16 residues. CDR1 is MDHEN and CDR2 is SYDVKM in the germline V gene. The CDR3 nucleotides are TGTGCCAGCAGTTTATGGTCCCGGGACAGGGGCTACGAGCAGTACTTC. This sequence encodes CASSLWSRDRGYEQYF. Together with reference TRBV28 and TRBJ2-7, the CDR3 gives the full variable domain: DVKVTQSSRYLVKRTGEKVFLECVQDMDHENMFWYRQDPGLGLRLIYFSYDVKMKEKGDIPEGYSVSREKKERFSLILESASTNQTSMYLCASSLWSRDRGYEQYFGPGTRLTVT.

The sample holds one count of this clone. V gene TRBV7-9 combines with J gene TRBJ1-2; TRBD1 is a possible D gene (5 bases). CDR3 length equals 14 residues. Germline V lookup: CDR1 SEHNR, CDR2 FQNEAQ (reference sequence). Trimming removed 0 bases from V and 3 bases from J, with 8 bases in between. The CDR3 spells CASSLAPGYYGYTF. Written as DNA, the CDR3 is TGTGCCAGCAGCTTAGCGCCAGGGTACTATGGCTACACCTTC.

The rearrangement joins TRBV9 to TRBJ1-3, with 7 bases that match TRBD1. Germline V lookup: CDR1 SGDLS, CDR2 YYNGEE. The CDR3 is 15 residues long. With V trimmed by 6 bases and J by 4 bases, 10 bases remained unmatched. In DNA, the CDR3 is TGTGCCAGCACTACCACGGACAGGCCCGGAAACACCATATATTTT. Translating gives CASTTTDRPGNTIYF.

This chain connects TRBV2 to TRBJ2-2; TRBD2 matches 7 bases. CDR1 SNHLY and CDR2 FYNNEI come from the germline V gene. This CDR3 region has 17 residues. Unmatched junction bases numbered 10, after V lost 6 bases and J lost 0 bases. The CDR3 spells CASRRFQREPNTGELFF. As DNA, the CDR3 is TGTGCCAGCAGGAGGTTCCAGCGGGAACCGAACACCGGGGAGCTGTTTTTT.

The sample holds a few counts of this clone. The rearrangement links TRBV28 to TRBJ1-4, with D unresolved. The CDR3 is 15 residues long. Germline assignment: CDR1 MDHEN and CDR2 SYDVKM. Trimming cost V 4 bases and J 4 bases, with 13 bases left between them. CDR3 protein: CASSSLVSLNEKLFF. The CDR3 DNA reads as TGTGCCAGCAGTTCCCTGGTTAGCCTTAATGAAAAACTGTTTTTT.

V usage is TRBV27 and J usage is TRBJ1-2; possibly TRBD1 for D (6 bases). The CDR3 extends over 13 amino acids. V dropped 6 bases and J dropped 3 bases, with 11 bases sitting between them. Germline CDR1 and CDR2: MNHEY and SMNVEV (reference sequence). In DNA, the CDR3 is TGTGCCAGCAGCACAGGGTCCTACTATGGCTACACCTTC. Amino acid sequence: CASSTGSYYGYTF.

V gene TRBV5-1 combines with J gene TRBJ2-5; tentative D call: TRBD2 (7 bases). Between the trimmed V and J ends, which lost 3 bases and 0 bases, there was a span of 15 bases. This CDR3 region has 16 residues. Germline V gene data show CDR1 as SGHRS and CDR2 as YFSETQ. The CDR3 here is CASSSGGGSYQETQYF. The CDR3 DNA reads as TGCGCCAGCAGCTCCGGCGGGGGCTCTTACCAAGAGACCCAGTACTTC.